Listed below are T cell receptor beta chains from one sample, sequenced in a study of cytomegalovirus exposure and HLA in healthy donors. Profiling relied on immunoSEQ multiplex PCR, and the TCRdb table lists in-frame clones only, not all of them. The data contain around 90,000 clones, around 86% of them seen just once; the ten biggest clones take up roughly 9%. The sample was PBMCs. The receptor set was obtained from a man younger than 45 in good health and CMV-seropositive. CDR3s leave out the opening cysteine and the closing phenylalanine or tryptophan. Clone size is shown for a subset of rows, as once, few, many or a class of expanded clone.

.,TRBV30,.,AWSSIAYEQY
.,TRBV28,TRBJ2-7,ASSFYTYEQY
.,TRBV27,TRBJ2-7,ASSLSFPGSYEQY
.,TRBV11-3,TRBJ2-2,ASSHWADGDTGELF
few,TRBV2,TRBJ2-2,ASRGAAGELF
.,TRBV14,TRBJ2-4,ASSQWQGDAKNIQY
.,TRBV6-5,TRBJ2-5,ASRQNQLYQETQY
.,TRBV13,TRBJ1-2,ASSWGGTVARTYGYT
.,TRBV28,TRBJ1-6,ASSLADIFH
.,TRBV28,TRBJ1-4,ASSFVEPTNEKLF
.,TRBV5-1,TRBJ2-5,ASSLARTSGIETQY
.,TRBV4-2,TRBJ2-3,ASSPNPQGLGGTDTQY
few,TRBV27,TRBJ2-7,ASSRPGQSSYEQY
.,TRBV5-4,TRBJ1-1,ASSPATGGFAF
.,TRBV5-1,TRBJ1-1,ASSLDGTQWNTEAF
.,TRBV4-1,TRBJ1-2,ASSQGGLFNYGYT
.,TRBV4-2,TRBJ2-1,ASSQERGTSVYNEQF
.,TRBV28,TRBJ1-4,ASSFGITNEKLF
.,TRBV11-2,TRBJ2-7,ASSLDLQRERSYEQY
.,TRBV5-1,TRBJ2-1,ASSLDQGIAYNEQF
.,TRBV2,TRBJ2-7,ASSDPSQGARRREQY
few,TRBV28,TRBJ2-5,ASSSSEGQGEWETQY
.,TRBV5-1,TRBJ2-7,ASSLVDRGPYEQY
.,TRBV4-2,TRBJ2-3,ASSQDHRETDTQY
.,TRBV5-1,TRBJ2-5,ASSLEAQETQY
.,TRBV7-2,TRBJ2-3,ASSLGFGGVNTDTQY
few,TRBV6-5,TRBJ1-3,ASRGQGRSGNTIY
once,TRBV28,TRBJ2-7,ATYEKDKSYEQY
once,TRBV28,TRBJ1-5,ASSGPYNQPQH
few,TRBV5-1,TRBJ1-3,ASSLGTAETRNTIY
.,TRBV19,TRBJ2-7,ASSSQGTYEQY
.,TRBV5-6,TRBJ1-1,ASSFRGMNTEAF
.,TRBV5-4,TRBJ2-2,ASSPGGARTNTGELF
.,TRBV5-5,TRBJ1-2,ASSLGQGFGYT
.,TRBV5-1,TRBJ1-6,ASSSGQLNSPLH
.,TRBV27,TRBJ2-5,ASSLSFASGEETQY
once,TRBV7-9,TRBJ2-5,ASSLEGLAGGPETQY
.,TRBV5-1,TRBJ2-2,ASSPTAGITGELF
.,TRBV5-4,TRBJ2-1,ASSFGLAFGEQF
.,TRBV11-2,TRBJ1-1,ASSLSPGNTEAF
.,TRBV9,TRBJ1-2,ASGLTGSDYGYT
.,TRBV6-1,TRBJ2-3,ASSRLGVDTQY
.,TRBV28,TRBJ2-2,ASSLSGGLRAGELF
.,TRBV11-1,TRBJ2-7,ASSPPGLASYEQY
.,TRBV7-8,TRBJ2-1,ASSLSGGGGLAANEQF
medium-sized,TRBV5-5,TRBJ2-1,ASSLPSGMTGEQF
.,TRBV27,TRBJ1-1,ASSLFYAGADTEAF
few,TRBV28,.,GAGGDYSYEQY
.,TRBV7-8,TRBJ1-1,ASSQRQGATSTEAF
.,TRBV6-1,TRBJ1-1,ASEQGPEKNTEAF
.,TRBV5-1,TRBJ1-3,ASSWEGAGNTIY
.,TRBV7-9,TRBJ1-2,ASSPGQGAIGYT
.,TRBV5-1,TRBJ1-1,ASSLGVQGITEAF
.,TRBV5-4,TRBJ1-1,ATRGQHSTEAF